A single sample gave rise to the 16 T cell receptor beta chains below, sequenced in a study of graft-versus-host responses after intestinal transplantation. Labeling with CFSE marked roughly 200,000 responder cells, which were plated with roughly 200,000 irradiated, violet-dye-labeled stimulator cells. The protocol was immunoSEQ multiplex PCR, while the TCRdb copy is restricted to in-frame clones and leaves out a portion. The table shows 6,000 to 7,500 clones, with 33% occurring only once. The sequencing here drew on alloreactive CD8+ T cells from a mixed lymphocyte reaction culture, taken before transplantation. This sample's subset: CFSE-low proliferating T cells sorted from roughly 6-day pre-transplant mixed lymphocyte reaction (GvH or HvG direction). The receptors were gathered from a human patient who was an organ donor for intestinal transplantation.

This chain uses TRBV2 with TRBJ1-5; no clear D gene. Trimming removed 3 bases from V and 1 base from J, with 7 bases in between. CDR1 is SNHLY, CDR2 FYNNEI, per germline. This CDR3 contains 14 residues. The CDR3 reads CASSDQESNQPQHF. CDR3 DNA: TGTGCCAGCAGTGATCAGGAAAGCAATCAGCCCCAGCATTTT.

The rearrangement joins TRBV30 to TRBJ1-3; TRBD1 is a possible D gene (6 bases). CDR1 and CDR2 from the germline V gene are GTSNPN and SVGIG (reference sequence). V was cut by 0 bases and J by 7 bases, with 13 bases left in between. The CDR3 runs to 14 residues. CDR3 coding DNA: TGTGCCTGGAGTGTACGTTTGGGGGCGAACACCATATATTTT. Its translation is CAWSVRLGANTIYF.

There are a few counts of this clone. CDR3 in DNA: TGCAGTGTTCTTAGAAGAAACACCATATATTTT. Protein product: CSVLRRNTIYF. The chain joins TRBV20-1 to TRBJ1-3; D gene uncertain. The CDR3 is made up of 11 amino acids. The ends were cut back, 7 bases at V and 5 bases at J, with 9 bases in the middle. CDR1 DFQATT and CDR2 SNEGSKA come from the germline V gene (reference sequence).

This chain joins TRBV27 and TRBJ2-5, with D possibly matching TRBD2 (6 bases). Germline lookup yields CDR1 MNHEY and CDR2 SMNVEV (reference sequence). The CDR3 spans 13 residues. Deletions cut 4 bases from V and 4 bases from J, with 10 bases between. The CDR3 is CASSYRDSETQYF. Here the CDR3 DNA reads TGTGCCAGCAGTTACCGGGACTCAGAGACCCAGTACTTC.

A few counts support this clone. Germline is not matched at one junction end, which may reflect a read error. Additional DNA sequences in this sample encode the identical CDR3. The chain recombines TRBV4-1 with TRBJ2-3; the match to TRBD2 covers 9 bases. The CDR3 runs to 16 residues. The V gene's germline CDR1 is MGHRA and CDR2 YSYEKL. CDR3 DNA sequence: TGTGCCAGCAGCCAAGTGGGCGGGAGGGCCTACGATACGCAGTATTTT. Protein: CASSQVGGRAYDTQYF.

The V gene is TRBV5-1, the J gene TRBJ2-1; tentatively, D is TRBD1 (5 bases). CDR1 and CDR2 from the germline V gene are SGHRS and YFSETQ. V lost 0 bases, J lost 4 bases, and 23 bases lay in between. The CDR3 totals 19 residues. CDR3 sequence (DNA): TGCGCCAGCAGCTTGGAACGGGCAGGGCCGGATCTAATGTACAATGAGCAGTTCTTC. As protein: CASSLERAGPDLMYNEQFF.

The rearrangement links TRBV6-5 to TRBJ2-7, with 7 bases aligning to TRBD1. Germline loops: CDR1 MNHEY, CDR2 SVGAGI. This CDR3 has 14 residues. Trimming took 2 bases from V and 4 from J; bases not matched to a gene: 5. The CDR3 bases are TGTGCCAGCAGTTACGGGACAGAACTTTACGAGCAGTACTTC. As protein: CASSYGTELYEQYF.

The chain carries TRBV15 and TRBJ2-5, with D unclear. Deletions cut 0 bases from V and 2 bases from J, with 4 bases between. CDR1 LNHNV and CDR2 YYDKDF come from the germline V gene (reference sequence). This CDR3 is built from 13 residues. The CDR3 nucleotides read TGTGCCACCAGCAGAGACTTTCAAGAGACCCAGTACTTC. Translation gives CATSRDFQETQYF.

In this sample, this clone turned up a few times. The CDR3 DNA reads as TGTGCCAGCAGCTTGTGGAGGACAGGACTCTATGGCTACACCTTC. Residues: CASSLWRTGLYGYTF. The chain recombines TRBV5-6 with TRBJ1-2; 7 bases agree with TRBD1. After removal of 1 base from V and 4 bases from J, the junction contained 7 bases not matched to a gene. The CDR3 length is 15 residues. Germline assignment: CDR1 SGHDT and CDR2 YYEEEE.

This clone was seen a handful of times. This sequence joins TRBV4-1 and TRBJ2-5, with 12 bases lining up with TRBD2. V lost 5 bases, J lost 2 bases, and 6 bases stayed unmatched. The CDR3 extends over 16 amino acids. From germline, CDR1 is MGHRA and CDR2 YSYEKL. CDR3 loop: CASSDSLAGGQETQYF. The CDR3 nucleotides are TGCGCCAGCAGCGATTCACTAGCGGGGGGACAAGAGACCCAGTACTTC.

Written as DNA, the CDR3 is TGTGCCAGCTCCAGGGGTGGACAGGGTAACCGTCGAACTAATGAAAAACTGTTTTTT. This sequence encodes CASSRGGQGNRRTNEKLFF. This sequence joins TRBV11-2 and TRBJ1-4, with 8 bases lining up with TRBD1. The CDR3 is 19 residues long. CDR1 is SGHAT, CDR2 FQNNGV, per germline. V dropped 8 bases and J dropped 1; count of bases not matched to a gene: 18.

The chain employs TRBV9 and TRBJ2-1; 7 bases are shared with TRBD2. After removal of 3 bases from V and 4 bases from J, the junction contained 1 base not matched to a gene. CDR3 length equals 13 residues. CDR1 and CDR2 (germline): SGDLS, YYNGEE. The CDR3 nucleotides read TGTGCCAGCAGCGGCGGGAGTTACAATGAGCAGTTCTTC. It is translated as CASSGGSYNEQFF.

This clone was seen only a few times. The gene calls are TRBV6-4 and TRBJ2-1, with 9 bases lining up with TRBD2. Germline V gene data show CDR1 as MRHNA and CDR2 as SNTAGT. The junction had 6 bases not matched to a gene; V was cut back by 2 bases and J by 7 bases. The CDR3 contains 15 residues. The CDR3 DNA reads as TGTGCCAGCAGTGACAAAGCGGGAGGCATGAATGAGCAGTTCTTC. Translating gives CASSDKAGGMNEQFF.

The chain uses TRBV4-1 and TRBJ2-5; 16 nucleotides line up with TRBD2. The V gene end was trimmed by 3 bases and the J gene end by 5 bases; junction bases not matched to a gene: 15. The CDR3 has 20 residues. Germline V gives CDR1 MGHRA, CDR2 YSYEKL. The CDR3 is CASSHRKRGLAGGPRETQYF. The DNA of the CDR3 is TGCGCCAGCAGCCATCGAAAGCGGGGACTAGCGGGGGGGCCGCGGGAGACCCAGTACTTC.

This clone has just a few counts. This sequence joins TRBV5-1 and TRBJ1-1; 8 bases fit TRBD1. Trimming removed 3 bases from V and 10 bases from J; junction bases left unmatched: 20. CDR1 and CDR2 (germline): SGHRS, YFSETQ. The CDR3 contains 17 residues. The CDR3 reads CASSSSNRTGLTLGAFF. CDR3 sequence (DNA): TGCGCCAGCAGCTCGTCGAACCGGACAGGGTTGACGCTAGGAGCTTTCTTT.

The V call is TRBV29-1, the J call TRBJ2-1; D is possibly TRBD2 (6 bases). CDR1 and CDR2 (germline): SQVTM, ANQGSEA. V lost 3 bases and J 3 bases, leaving 15 bases between the germline ends. CDR3 size: 15 residues. This CDR3 reads CSVDPAGWGYNEQFF. Here the CDR3 DNA reads TGCAGCGTTGACCCGGCGGGATGGGGCTACAATGAGCAGTTCTTC.